These 9 T cell receptor beta chains were all obtained from the same sample, sequenced in a study of T cell responses to AZD1222 COVID-19 vaccine. Produced via immunoSEQ multiplex PCR; TCRdb's table is partial and in-frame only. The repertoire includes around 84,000 clones, 70% to 90% of them detected once, and roughly 1.6% sits in the top ten. The specimen was peripheral blood, collected on day 0 of AZD1222 vaccination. The receptor source for this set is an adult in good health.

V gene TRBV28 combines with J gene TRBJ1-5; 9 bases are a match to TRBD1. V trimming: 4 bases; J trimming: 6 bases; junction bases outside the gene matches: 10. From germline, CDR1 is MDHEN and CDR2 SYDVKM. The CDR3 contains 16 residues. In DNA, the CDR3 is TGTGCCAGCAGTTCCCCCCGGACAGGGGTAGGTCAGCCCCAGCATTTT. Amino acids: CASSSPRTGVGQPQHF.

The chain uses TRBV6-5 and TRBJ2-1, with 8 bases lining up with TRBD2. V dropped 2 bases and J dropped 5; count of bases not matched to a gene: 5. Germline CDR1 MNHEY, CDR2 SVGAGI. The length of the CDR3 is 15 residues. CDR3 DNA: TGTGCCAGCAGTTACATACGGGAGGGAAACAATGAGCAGTTCTTC. It encodes CASSYIREGNNEQFF.

The J gene is TRBJ1-5, the V gene TRBV30; D unresolved. The CDR3 totals 13 residues. Germline CDR1 reads GTSNPN; CDR2 reads SVGIG (reference sequence). The V and J ends lost 4 bases and 3 bases respectively, with 10 bases between them. CDR3 in amino acids: CAWNRGINQPQHF. The CDR3 DNA reads TGTGCCTGGAACAGAGGGATCAATCAGCCCCAGCATTTT.

The V gene is TRBV5-1, the J gene TRBJ1-1; D not resolved. There are 15 residues in the CDR3. Germline V lookup: CDR1 SGHRS, CDR2 YFSETQ. V was clipped by 0 bases and J by 1 base, with 10 bases between them. The CDR3 loop is CASSLDGLGNTEAFF. For the CDR3, the DNA is TGCGCCAGCAGCTTGGACGGACTCGGGAACACTGAAGCTTTCTTT.

V is TRBV3-1 (or the pseudogene TRBV3-2) and J is TRBJ1-1; 7 bases match TRBD1. The V and J ends lost 4 bases and 6 bases, in that order; junction bases with no gene match: 8. Per the germline V gene, CDR1 is LGHDT and CDR2 is YNNKEL (reference sequence). The CDR3 runs to 14 residues. In nucleotides, the CDR3 is TGTGCCAGCAGCCGAGGGGGCCTTTATGCTGAAGCTTTCTTT. Protein: CASSRGGLYAEAFF.

This clone was detected a few times. The V gene is TRBV6-5, the J gene TRBJ1-2; D not resolved. Germline assignment: CDR1 MNHEY and CDR2 SVGAGI. Trimming pared 4 bases from V and 3 bases from J, leaving 6 bases between. The CDR3 loop spans 12 amino acids. The CDR3 DNA reads as TGTGCCAGCAGTTCTGAATACTATGGCTACACCTTC. It yields the protein CASSSEYYGYTF.

This rearrangement joins TRBV5-1 to TRBJ1-4; the D is unclear. V dropped 0 bases and J dropped 8 bases, with 8 bases sitting between them. Per germline, CDR1 SGHRS and CDR2 YFSETQ. CDR3 length: 13 residues. The CDR3, as DNA: TGCGCCAGCAGCTTGGGGGATAACGAAAAACTGTTTTTT. It is translated as CASSLGDNEKLFF. The full variable domain, rest sourced from reference TRBV5-1 and TRBJ1-4, is KAGVTQTPRYLIKTRGQQVTLSCSPISGHRSVSWYQQTPGQGLQFLFEYFSETQRNKGNFPGRFSGRQFSNSRSEMNVSTLELGDSALYLCASSLGDNEKLFFGSGTQLSVL.

This clone has just a few counts. The chain recombines TRBV28 with TRBJ1-1; D not certain. CDR3 length: 13 amino acids. Trimming took 6 bases from V and 4 from J, leaving 12 bases between them. Germline CDR1 MDHEN, CDR2 SYDVKM. The CDR3 loop reads CASSLVVGTEAFF. CDR3 coding DNA: TGTGCCAGCAGCTTGGTGGTTGGCACTGAAGCTTTCTTT.

This clone was counted once. The chain joins TRBV27 to TRBJ2-1; possibly TRBD1 or TRBD2 for D (5 bases each). In germline, CDR1 is MNHEY, CDR2 SMNVEV (reference sequence). V was shortened by 5 bases and J by 7 bases, with 9 bases between the two germline ends. The length of the CDR3 is 12 residues. The CDR3, as DNA: TGTGCCAGCAGTCCAGGGACGAATGAGCAGTTCTTC. Its translation: CASSPGTNEQFF.